The TCR beta chain described here comes from a study of T cells in localized non-small cell lung cancer. Whole-study results and caveats: Only one tumor region went through sequencing, so heterogeneity may still be there. The study found T cell clonality highest in uninvolved adjacent lung, above tumor. Turning up in adjacent lung were a median around 60 of the top 100 tumor clones.

The assay was immunoSEQ multiplex PCR, and TCRdb's table has in-frame clones only and misses some. This table has 1,400 to 1,500 clones, about 18% appearing once. Per germline, CDR1 SGHTA and CDR2 FQGNSA. Trimming took 5 bases from V and 2 from J, leaving 14 bases between them. CDR3 length equals 15 residues. In regard to this clone: The antigen is not known.

This sequence joins TRBV7-2 and TRBJ2-3; D may match TRBD1 or TRBD2 (5 bases each). This clonotype was obtained from a woman aged 35 to 70 with stage I lung adenocarcinoma. The sequences come from lung tumor tissue, collected before any cancer treatment. In DNA, the CDR3 is TGTGCCAGCAGCCCCCGGGACGGGAACACAGATACGCAGTATTTT. Translating it yields CASSPRDGNTDTQYF.